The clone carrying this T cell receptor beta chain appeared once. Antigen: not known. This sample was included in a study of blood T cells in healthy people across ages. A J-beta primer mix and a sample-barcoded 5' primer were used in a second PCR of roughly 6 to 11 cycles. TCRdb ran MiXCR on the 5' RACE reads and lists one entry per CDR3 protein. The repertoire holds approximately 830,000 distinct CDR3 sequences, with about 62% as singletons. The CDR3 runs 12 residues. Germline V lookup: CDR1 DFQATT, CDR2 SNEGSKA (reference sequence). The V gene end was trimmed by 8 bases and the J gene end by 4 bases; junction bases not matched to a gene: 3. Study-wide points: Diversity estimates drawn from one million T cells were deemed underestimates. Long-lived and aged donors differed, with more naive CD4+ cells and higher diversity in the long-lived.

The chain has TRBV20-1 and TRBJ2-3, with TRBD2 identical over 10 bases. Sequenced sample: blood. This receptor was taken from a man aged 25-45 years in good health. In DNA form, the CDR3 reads TGCAGTACAGCGGGGGGGCCAGATACGCAGTATTTT. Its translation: CSTAGGPDTQYF.